The source of this T cell receptor (beta chain) is a study of T cells in Graves' hyperthyroidism and ophthalmopathy. Of note for this clonotype: A read error may be the cause here, since a much bigger clone is one base away.

What was amplified from RNA transcripts were TCR beta CDR3 regions. HTBI primers drove first-round RT-PCR of the TCR CDR3. TCRdb reprocessed the multiplex PCR reads via MiXCR and lists one record per CDR3 protein. The sample holds over 450,000 distinct CDR3 sequences, about an eighth seen once. Orbital computed tomography, thyroid ultrasound, serum thyroxine and TRAb, and clinical symptoms together informed the diagnoses. CDR3 length equals 14 residues. The origin of this receptor is a woman aged 18 to 35 with Graves' hyperthyroidism. Sequencing was performed on blood. The gene calls are TRBV12-3 or TRBV12-4 and TRBJ2-2; unclear D gene. CDR3 loop: CVSIRRYVTGELFF. The CDR3 DNA is TGTGTCAGCATTCGGCGCTATGTCACCGGGGAGCTGTTTTTT.